This T cell receptor beta chain was retrieved from a study of blood T cell repertoires in COVID-19 (dated by TCRdb to the early 2020s). Context from the whole study: The collaborator samples originated in the United States, Italy and Spain and spanned the acute and convalescent phases of COVID-19. The prospective study material was composed of cDNA or gDNA derived from T cells, B-cell-depleted T cells, or PBMCs. Sample metadata almost always included a de-identified subject ID, COVID-19 status, age in years and sex. Subjects who had been exposed to COVID-19, were actively infected with it, or had recovered from it provided the deeply sampled blood TCRbeta repertoires that made up the dataset. Samples were obtained from the ongoing ImmuneRACE study (first 160 participants) and from over 1,000 subjects provided by 6 global collaborators. Where available, HLA class I and class II types were taken from metadata supplied by the sample provider and were not determined by assay-based typing. The repertoires were released in a freely available public database intended as a resource for research on the immune response to SARS-CoV-2.

The CDR3 runs 17 amino acids, cysteine and phenylalanine included. Only the CDR3 portion is preserved as DNA: 51 bases, with reading frame beginning at the first base. V is clipped by 5 bases and J by 2 bases, and the sequence between their germline boundaries is 20 bases long. CDR1 MDHEN and CDR2 SYDVKM were looked up in the germline V gene. Each collaborating institution followed its own protocols to collect whole blood in K2EDTA tubes. Collaborator samples were shipped for TCRbeta analysis as frozen whole blood, isolated PBMCs, or DNA extracted from either sample type. Details on this clone: Its binding antigen is unknown. No base qualities exist here, and no much larger clone lies one base off it.

General study outcomes and caveats: The amount of clinical and demographic metadata varied by source and participant and was provided uncurated.

TCRbeta CDR3 regions were amplified from genomic DNA using the immunoSEQ Assay, a bias-controlled multiplex PCR. In the original analysis: Nucleated cell counts per sample were estimated from amplification of reference gene primers within the assay. Sequence reads were collapsed and filtered to measure the absolute abundance of every unique TCRbeta CDR3 rearrangement. For each sample, productive Simpson clonality was calculated as the square root of Simpson's diversity index over productive rearrangements. TCRdb stores this immuneACCESS table with in-frame sequences only. Part of the clones is absent; in the studies checked, under half of the shortfall reflects unresolved V genes, and no reason is known for the rest. Clone size and V and J calls were adopted from that table, with D and trimming inferred from the DNA. The sample includes 150,000 to 200,000 clones, with almost 80% observed a single time. The ten largest clones add up to 17% of the sample.

This receptor chain uses TRBV28 and TRBJ2-3; the D gene assignment is ambiguous. This receptor was taken from a man aged 55 to 69 with active or convalescent COVID-19. Sequenced input: peripheral blood. The CDR3 sequence is CASSPLLWRKATDTQYF. The sequenced DNA: TGTGCCAGCAGTCCCCTACTCTGGCGGAAGGCCACAGATACGCAGTATTTT.